This entry describes one T cell receptor (beta chain). Its antigen is currently unknown. The data originate from a study of T cells expressing NK-cell markers. TCRdb reprocessed the 5' RACE reads, with one entry per CDR3 protein and no DNA. In total, the table holds about 390,000 distinct CDR3 sequences. The CDR3 is made up of 15 amino acids. Study observations and caveats: Among CD8+ T cells from about 6 donors, dominant NKG2C+ clonotypes accounted for roughly 1.0-7.0%.

The receptor's source is a woman between 50 and 59 years old in good health. The chain uses TRBV12-3 or TRBV12-4 and TRBJ2-5; TCRdb's assignment of TRBD2 cannot be checked, as there is no DNA. Sequencing was performed on blood T cells: a sorted CD56 or NKG2C T cell subset, CD4+ or CD8+ T cells, or bulk PBMC T cells (not recorded which). CDR3 amino acids: CASSPYRGGQETQYF.